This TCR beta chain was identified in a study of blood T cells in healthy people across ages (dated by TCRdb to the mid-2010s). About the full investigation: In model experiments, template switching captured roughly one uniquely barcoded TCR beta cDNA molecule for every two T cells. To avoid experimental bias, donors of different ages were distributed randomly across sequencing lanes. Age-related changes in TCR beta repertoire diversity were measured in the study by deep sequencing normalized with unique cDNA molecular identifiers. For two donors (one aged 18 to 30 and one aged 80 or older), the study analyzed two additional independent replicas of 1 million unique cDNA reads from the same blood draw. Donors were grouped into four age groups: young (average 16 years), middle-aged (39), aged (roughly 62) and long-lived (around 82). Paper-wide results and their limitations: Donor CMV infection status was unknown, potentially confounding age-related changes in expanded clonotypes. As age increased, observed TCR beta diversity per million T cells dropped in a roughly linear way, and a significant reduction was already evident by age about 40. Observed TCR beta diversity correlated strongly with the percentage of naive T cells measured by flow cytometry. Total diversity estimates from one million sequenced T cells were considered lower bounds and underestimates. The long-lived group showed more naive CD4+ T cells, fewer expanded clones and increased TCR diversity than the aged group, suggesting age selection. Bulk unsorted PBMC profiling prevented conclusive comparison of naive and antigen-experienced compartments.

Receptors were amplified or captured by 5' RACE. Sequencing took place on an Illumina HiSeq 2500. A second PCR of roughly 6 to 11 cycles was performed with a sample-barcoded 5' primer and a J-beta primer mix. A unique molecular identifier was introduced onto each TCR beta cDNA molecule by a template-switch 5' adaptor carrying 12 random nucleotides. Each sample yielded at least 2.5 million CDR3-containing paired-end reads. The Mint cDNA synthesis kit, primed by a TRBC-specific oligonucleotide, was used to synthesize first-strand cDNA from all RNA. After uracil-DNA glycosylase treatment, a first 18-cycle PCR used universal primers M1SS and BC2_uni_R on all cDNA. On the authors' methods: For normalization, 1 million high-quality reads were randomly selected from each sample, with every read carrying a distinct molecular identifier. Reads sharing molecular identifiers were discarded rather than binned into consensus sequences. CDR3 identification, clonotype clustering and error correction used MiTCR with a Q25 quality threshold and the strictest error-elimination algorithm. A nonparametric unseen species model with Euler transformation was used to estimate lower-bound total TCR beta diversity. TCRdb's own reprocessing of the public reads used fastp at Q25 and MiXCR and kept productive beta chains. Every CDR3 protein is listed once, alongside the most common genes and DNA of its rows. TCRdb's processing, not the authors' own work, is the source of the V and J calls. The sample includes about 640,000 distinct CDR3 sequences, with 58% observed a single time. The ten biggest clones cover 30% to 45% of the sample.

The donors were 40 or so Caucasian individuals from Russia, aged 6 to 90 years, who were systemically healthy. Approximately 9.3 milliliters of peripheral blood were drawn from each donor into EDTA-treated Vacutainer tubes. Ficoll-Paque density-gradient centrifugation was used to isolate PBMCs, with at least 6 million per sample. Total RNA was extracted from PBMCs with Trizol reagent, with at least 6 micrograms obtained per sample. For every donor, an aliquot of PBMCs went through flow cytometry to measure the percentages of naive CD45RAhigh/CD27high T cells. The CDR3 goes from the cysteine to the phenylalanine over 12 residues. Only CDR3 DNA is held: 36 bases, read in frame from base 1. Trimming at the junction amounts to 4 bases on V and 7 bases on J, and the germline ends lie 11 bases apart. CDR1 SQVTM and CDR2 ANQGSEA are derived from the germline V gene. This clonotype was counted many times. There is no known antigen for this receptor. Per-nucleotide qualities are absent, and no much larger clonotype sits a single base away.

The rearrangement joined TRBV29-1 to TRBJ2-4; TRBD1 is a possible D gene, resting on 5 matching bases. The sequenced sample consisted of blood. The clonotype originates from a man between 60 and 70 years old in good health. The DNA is TGCAGCGTTGCAGGGTATGCGAACATTCAGTACTTC. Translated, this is CSVAGYANIQYF.